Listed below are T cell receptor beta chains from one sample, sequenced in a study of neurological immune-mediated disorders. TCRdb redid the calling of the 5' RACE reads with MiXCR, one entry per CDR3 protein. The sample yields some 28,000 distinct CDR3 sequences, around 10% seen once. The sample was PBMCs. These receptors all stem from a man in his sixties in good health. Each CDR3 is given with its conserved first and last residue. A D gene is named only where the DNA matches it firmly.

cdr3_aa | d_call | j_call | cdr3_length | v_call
CASSLEGLAPTGELFF | TRBD2 | TRBJ2-2 | 16 | TRBV5-1
CASSPDIRSYEQYF | - | TRBJ2-7 | 14 | TRBV18
CASSLRTGGIGNQPQHF | TRBD1 | TRBJ1-5 | 17 | TRBV7-8
CASSSTTSGGSRYEQFF | TRBD2 | TRBJ2-1 | 17 | TRBV5-1
CSAYGYQIADTQYF | - | TRBJ2-3 | 14 | TRBV20-1
CSAKDGGPDNSPLHF | - | TRBJ1-6 | 15 | TRBV20-1
CASSLVPTLAGGKDNEQFF | TRBD2 | TRBJ2-1 | 19 | TRBV7-2
CASSFLPDSYGYTF | - | TRBJ1-2 | 14 | TRBV5-6
CSARDSGLAGDTQYF | TRBD2 | TRBJ2-3 | 15 | TRBV20-1
CASRLLDEKLFF | - | TRBJ1-4 | 12 | TRBV7-9
CASSLQPGRGQETQYF | - | TRBJ2-5 | 16 | TRBV7-3
CAISGLAGGAGELFF | TRBD2 | TRBJ2-2 | 15 | TRBV10-3